Sequencing of this T cell receptor beta chain was carried out in a study of T-cell reconstitution after alpha-beta-depleted transplantation in children. The table lists this clonotype with a few counts. Unique molecular identifiers were incorporated into the prepared TCRbeta library. MiXCR was run by TCRdb on the PCR reads, yielding one entry per CDR3 protein. The table includes around 400,000 distinct CDR3 sequences, about 11% detected once. The CDR3 contains 15 residues. V shed 1 base and J shed 2 bases, with 12 bases lying between them. Germline CDR1 and CDR2: SQVTM and ANQGSEA. The TCR comes from a human donor who donated a stem cell graft to a child with acute myeloid leukemia. The chain links TRBV29-1 to TRBJ2-1; D is tentatively TRBD1 or TRBD2 (5 bases each). The material sequenced was PBMCs from the stem cell graft donor, taken from the stem cell graft. The CDR3 sequence: CSVEVAGAAYNEQFF. CDR3 DNA: TGCAGCGTTGAAGTTGCCGGGGCCGCCTACAATGAGCAGTTCTTC.